Reported below is one T cell receptor beta chain. This sample stems from a study of blood T cell repertoires in COVID-19. Overall study: Acute-phase and convalescent COVID-19 samples originated in the United States, Italy and Spain. PBMCs, B-cell-depleted T cells, or T cells provided the cDNA or gDNA that made up the material.

Original methodology: Quantification of nucleated cells was approximated via reference gene primer amplification. Profiled with immunoSEQ multiplex PCR; TCRdb holds only in-frame clones, not every one. The V and J calls and clone size were taken over from that table, and D and trimming were inferred from the DNA. The table records around 110,000 clones, just over 90% of them present only once. The CDR3 runs 12 residues. Trimming cost V 4 bases and J 7 bases, with 8 bases left between them. The germline V gene encodes CDR1 SGHTA and CDR2 FQGTGA. The source material was peripheral blood. This chain links TRBV7-3 with TRBJ2-1; a weak D match, TRBD1 (6 bases). The TCR originated in a human donor with active COVID-19. The donor label of this sample is uncertain. As DNA, the CDR3 is TGTGCCAGCAGCTCCCAGGGGAATGAGCAGTTCTTC. Translating gives CASSSQGNEQFF.